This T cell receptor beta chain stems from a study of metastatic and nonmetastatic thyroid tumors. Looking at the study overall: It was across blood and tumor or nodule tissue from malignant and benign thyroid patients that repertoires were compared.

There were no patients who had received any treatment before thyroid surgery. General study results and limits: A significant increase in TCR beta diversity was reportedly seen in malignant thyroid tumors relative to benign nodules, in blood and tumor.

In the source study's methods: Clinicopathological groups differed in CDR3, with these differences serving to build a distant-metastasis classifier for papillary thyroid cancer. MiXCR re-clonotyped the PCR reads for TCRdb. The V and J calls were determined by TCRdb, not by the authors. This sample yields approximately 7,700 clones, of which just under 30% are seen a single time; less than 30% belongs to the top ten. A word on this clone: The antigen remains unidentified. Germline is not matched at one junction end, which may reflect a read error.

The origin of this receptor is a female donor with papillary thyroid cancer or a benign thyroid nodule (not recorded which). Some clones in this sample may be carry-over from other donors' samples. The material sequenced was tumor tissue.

The CDR3: CASSLVAADSNQPQHF. As DNA, the CDR3 is TGTGCCAGCAGCTTGGTGGCAGCTGATAGCAATCAGCCCCAGCATTTC. J is TRBJ1-5 and V is TRBV5-5; the D is unclear. Per the germline V gene, CDR1 is SGHKS and CDR2 is YYEKEE (reference sequence). The CDR3 contains 16 residues.